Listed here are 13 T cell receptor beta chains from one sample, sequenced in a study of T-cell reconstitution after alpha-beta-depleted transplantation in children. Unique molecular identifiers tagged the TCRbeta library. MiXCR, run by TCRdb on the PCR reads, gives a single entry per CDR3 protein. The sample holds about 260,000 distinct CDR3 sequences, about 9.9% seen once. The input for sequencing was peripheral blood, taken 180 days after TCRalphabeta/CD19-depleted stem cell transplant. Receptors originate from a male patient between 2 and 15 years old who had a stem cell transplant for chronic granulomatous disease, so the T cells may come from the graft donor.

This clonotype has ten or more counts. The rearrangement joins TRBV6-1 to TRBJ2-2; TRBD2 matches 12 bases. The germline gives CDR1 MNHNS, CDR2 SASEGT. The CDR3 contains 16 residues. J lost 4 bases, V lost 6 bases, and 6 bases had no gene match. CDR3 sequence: CASRLTSGSSTGELFF. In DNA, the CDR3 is TGTGCCAGCAGACTGACTAGCGGGAGTAGCACCGGGGAGCTGTTTTTT.

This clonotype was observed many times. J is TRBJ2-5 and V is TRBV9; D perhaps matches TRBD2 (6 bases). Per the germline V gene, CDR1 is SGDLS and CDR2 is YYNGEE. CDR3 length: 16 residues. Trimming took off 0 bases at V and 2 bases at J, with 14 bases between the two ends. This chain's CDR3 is CASSVGGGLIQETQYF. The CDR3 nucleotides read TGTGCCAGCAGCGTAGGTGGCGGACTAATACAAGAGACCCAGTACTTC.

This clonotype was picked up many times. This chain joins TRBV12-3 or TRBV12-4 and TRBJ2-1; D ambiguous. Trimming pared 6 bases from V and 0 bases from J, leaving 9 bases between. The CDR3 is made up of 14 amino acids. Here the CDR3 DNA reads TGTGCCAGCAGCCTCGGACCCTCCTACAATGAGCAGTTCTTC. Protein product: CASSLGPSYNEQFF.

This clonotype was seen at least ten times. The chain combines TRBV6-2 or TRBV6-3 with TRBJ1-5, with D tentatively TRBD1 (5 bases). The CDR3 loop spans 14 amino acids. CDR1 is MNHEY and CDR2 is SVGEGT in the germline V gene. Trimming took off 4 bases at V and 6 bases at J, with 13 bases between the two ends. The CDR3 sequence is CASSSGQAIQPQHF. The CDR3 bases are TGTGCCAGCAGTTCCGGACAAGCGATTCAGCCCCAGCATTTT.

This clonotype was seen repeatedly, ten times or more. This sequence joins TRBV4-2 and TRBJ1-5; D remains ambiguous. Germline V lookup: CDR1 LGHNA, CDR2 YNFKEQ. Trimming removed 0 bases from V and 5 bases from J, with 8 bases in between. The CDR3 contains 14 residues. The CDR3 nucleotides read TGTGCCAGCAGCCAAGAGGTCGGTCATCAGCCCCAGCATTTT. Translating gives CASSQEVGHQPQHF.

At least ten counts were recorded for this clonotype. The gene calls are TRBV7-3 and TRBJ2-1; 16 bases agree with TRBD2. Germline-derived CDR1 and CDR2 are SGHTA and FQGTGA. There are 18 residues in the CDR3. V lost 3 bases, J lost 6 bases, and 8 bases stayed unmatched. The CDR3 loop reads CASSFVPGLAGGLNEQFF. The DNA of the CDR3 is TGTGCCAGCAGCTTCGTCCCGGGACTAGCGGGAGGGCTCAATGAGCAGTTCTTC.

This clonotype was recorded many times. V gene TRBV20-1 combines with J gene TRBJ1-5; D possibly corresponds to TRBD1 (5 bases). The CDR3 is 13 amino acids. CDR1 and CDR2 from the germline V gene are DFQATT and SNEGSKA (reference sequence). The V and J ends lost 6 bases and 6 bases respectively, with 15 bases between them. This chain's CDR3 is CSAAGRGIQPQHF. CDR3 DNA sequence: TGCAGTGCCGCTGGGAGGGGAATTCAGCCCCAGCATTTT.

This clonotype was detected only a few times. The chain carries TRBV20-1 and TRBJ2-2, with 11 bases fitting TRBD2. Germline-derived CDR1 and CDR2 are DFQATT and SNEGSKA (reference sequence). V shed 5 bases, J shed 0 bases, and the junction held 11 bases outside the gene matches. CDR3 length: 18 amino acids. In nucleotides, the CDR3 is TGCAGTGCTCGAACTAGCGGGGGAGTACCCACGAACACCGGGGAGCTGTTTTTT. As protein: CSARTSGGVPTNTGELFF.

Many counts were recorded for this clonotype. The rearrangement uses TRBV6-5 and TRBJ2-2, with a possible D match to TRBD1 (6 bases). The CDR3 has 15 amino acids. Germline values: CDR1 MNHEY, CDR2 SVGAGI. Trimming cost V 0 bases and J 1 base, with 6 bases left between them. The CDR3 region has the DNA TGTGCCAGCAGTTACTCGACAGGGAACACCGGGGAGCTGTTTTTT. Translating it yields CASSYSTGNTGELFF.

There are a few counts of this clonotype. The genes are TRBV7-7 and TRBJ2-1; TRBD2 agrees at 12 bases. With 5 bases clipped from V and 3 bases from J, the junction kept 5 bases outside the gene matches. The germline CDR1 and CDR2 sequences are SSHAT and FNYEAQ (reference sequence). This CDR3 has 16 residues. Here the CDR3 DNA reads TGTGCCAGCAGCCCGGGGACTAGCGGGCTCTACAATGAGCAGTTCTTC. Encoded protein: CASSPGTSGLYNEQFF. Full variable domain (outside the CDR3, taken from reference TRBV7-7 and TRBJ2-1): GAGVSQSPRYKVTKRGQDVTLRCDPISSHATLYWYQQALGQGPEFLTYFNYEAQPDKSGLPSDRFSAERPEGSISTLTIQRTEQRDSAMYRCASSPGTSGLYNEQFFGPGTRLTVL.

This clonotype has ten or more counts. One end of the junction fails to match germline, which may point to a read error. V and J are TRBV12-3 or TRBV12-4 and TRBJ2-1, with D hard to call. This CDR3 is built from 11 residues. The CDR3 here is CASSPYYEQFF. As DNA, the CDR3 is TGTGCCAGCAGTCCCTACTATGAGCAGTTCTTC.

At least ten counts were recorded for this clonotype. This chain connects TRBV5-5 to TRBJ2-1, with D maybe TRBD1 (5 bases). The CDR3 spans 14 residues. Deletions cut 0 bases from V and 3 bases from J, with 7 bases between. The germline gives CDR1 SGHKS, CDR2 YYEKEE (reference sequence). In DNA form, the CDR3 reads TGTGCCAGCAGCTTGGTACAGGTCTACAATGAGCAGTTCTTC. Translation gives CASSLVQVYNEQFF.

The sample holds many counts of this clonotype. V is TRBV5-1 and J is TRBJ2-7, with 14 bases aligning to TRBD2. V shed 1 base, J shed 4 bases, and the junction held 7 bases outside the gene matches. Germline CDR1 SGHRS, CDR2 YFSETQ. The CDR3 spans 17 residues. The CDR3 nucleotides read TGCGCCAGCAGCTTGAACCCGGGACTAGCGGGAGAGTACGAGCAGTACTTC. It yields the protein CASSLNPGLAGEYEQYF. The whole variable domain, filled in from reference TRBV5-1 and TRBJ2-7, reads KAGVTQTPRYLIKTRGQQVTLSCSPISGHRSVSWYQQTPGQGLQFLFEYFSETQRNKGNFPGRFSGRQFSNSRSEMNVSTLELGDSALYLCASSLNPGLAGEYEQYFGPGTRLTVT.